This entry lists 15 T cell receptor beta chains sequenced from one sample in a study of T-cell reconstitution after alpha-beta-depleted transplantation in children. Preparation of the TCRbeta library involved a method that used unique molecular identifiers. TCRdb redid the calling of the PCR reads with MiXCR, one entry per CDR3 protein. This table has approximately 290,000 distinct CDR3 sequences, more than 9% appearing once. This sample comprised peripheral blood, obtained 180 days after TCRalphabeta/CD19-depleted stem cell transplant. The receptors stem from a male patient between 2 and 10 years old who had a stem cell transplant for chronic granulomatous disease, so the T cells may come from the graft donor.

The chain carries TRBV12-3 or TRBV12-4 and TRBJ1-3; TRBD1 matches at 8 bases. Trimming removed 6 bases from V and 6 bases from J; junction bases left unmatched: 4. This CDR3 is 13 amino acids long. The CDR3 nucleotides are TGTGCCAGCAGATCAGGGGGCGAAAACACCATATATTTT. The encoded protein is CASRSGGENTIYF.

This clonotype was counted ten times or more. The chain joins TRBV7-2 to TRBJ2-4; D remains unclear. Germline CDR1 and CDR2: SGHTA and FQGNSA. This CDR3 has 16 amino acids. The ends were cut back, 4 bases at V and 0 bases at J, with 13 bases in the middle. The CDR3 coding sequence is TGTGCCAGCAGCTCACAATTGACGGTAGCCAAAAACATTCAGTACTTC. As protein: CASSSQLTVAKNIQYF.

This clonotype was detected many times. The rearrangement joins TRBV5-1 to TRBJ2-3; tentative D call: TRBD2 (6 bases). Germline V CDR1 and CDR2: SGHRS, YFSETQ. CDR3 length equals 15 residues. V was pared by 4 bases and J by 9 bases, with 21 bases between. Written as DNA, the CDR3 is TGCGCCAGCAGCGCCGGACTATCCGGATTTGGGACGCAGTATTTT. As protein: CASSAGLSGFGTQYF.

The chain employs TRBV19 and TRBJ2-1; D gene uncertain. Germline V gene data show CDR1 as LNHDA and CDR2 as SQIVND (reference sequence). CDR3 length: 19 amino acids. V was trimmed by 0 bases and J by 7 bases, leaving 25 bases between them. CDR3 residues: CASSIDGPLLRGGMNEQFF. In nucleotides, the CDR3 is TGTGCCAGTAGTATAGATGGCCCCTTGCTTCGCGGTGGTATGAATGAGCAGTTCTTC.

About this clonotype itself: A much larger clone is a single base away; this may be a read error. The chain couples TRBV4-2 to TRBJ2-2, with D perhaps TRBD1 or TRBD2 (5 bases each). The germline V gene has CDR1 LGHNA and CDR2 YNFKEQ. This CDR3 region has 17 residues. The CDR3 DNA sequence: TGTGCCAGCAGCCAAGTCCAGGGCGACTTAAACACCGGGGAGCTGTCTTTT. Translation gives CASSQVQGDLNTGELSF.

This clonotype has a count of ten or more. The chain uses TRBV5-1 and TRBJ2-3; the D gene could be TRBD1 or TRBD2 (5 bases each). CDR1 and CDR2 from the germline V gene are SGHRS and YFSETQ. The germline V and J ends were trimmed by 4 bases and 4 bases, with 16 bases remaining between them. CDR3 size: 15 residues. This CDR3 is CASSLGVSFADTQYF. The CDR3 nucleotides read TGCGCCAGCAGCCTGGGGGTATCATTTGCAGATACGCAGTATTTT.

This clonotype has a count of ten or more. The rearrangement links TRBV6-1 to TRBJ2-1, with 11 bases matching TRBD2. The CDR3 runs to 15 residues. From germline, CDR1 is MNHNS and CDR2 SASEGT. Trimming took 1 base from V and 9 from J; bases not matched to a gene: 5. In nucleotides, the CDR3 is TGTGCCAGCAGTGAAGTGGGACTAGCGGTTGGTGAGCAGTTCTTC. This translates into CASSEVGLAVGEQFF.

In its sample, this clonotype was seen many times. The CDR3 loop reads CASSVPSTDTQYF. In nucleotides, the CDR3 is TGTGCCAGCAGCGTACCTAGCACAGATACGCAGTATTTT. The chain uses TRBV7-9 and TRBJ2-3; no clear D gene. The CDR3 runs to 13 residues. Trimming left V 5 bases short and J 0 bases short, with 6 bases between. Germline CDR1 and CDR2: SEHNR and FQNEAQ (reference sequence).

At least ten counts were recorded for this clonotype. The chain joins TRBV6-5 to TRBJ2-1; the match to TRBD1 covers 10 bases. Trimming took 3 bases from V and 7 from J; bases not matched to a gene: 3. Germline lookup yields CDR1 MNHEY and CDR2 SVGAGI. The CDR3 runs to 14 residues. CDR3 DNA sequence: TGTGCCAGCAGTTATTCGGGACAGGGGAATGAGCAGTTCTTC. It specifies CASSYSGQGNEQFF.

Note on this clonotype: A much larger clone sits a single nucleotide away, making a read error possible. This chain joins TRBV7-9 and TRBJ2-1; 8 positions agree with TRBD2. Losses at the gene ends were 5 bases for V and 9 bases for J; bases not matched to a gene: 3. Germline assignment: CDR1 SEHNR and CDR2 FQNEAQ (reference sequence). The CDR3 sequence is 12 residues long. In DNA, the CDR3 is TGTGCCAGCAGCGTTACTAGCGGTGAGCAGTTCTTC. Its translation: CASSVTSGEQFF.

This rearrangement joins TRBV19 to TRBJ1-2; no reliable D call. The CDR3 has 12 residues. The germline gives CDR1 LNHDA, CDR2 SQIVND (reference sequence). Trimming took off 7 bases at V and 3 bases at J, with 9 bases between the two ends. CDR3 DNA sequence: TGTGCCAGTATGAGGGCTGACTATGGCTACACCTTC. Amino acid sequence: CASMRADYGYTF.

In its sample, this clonotype was seen many times. This rearrangement joins TRBV29-1 to TRBJ1-2; tentatively, D is TRBD1 (6 bases). The CDR3 consists of 14 residues. Trimming pared 2 bases from V and 6 bases from J, leaving 16 bases between. CDR1 is SQVTM, CDR2 ANQGSEA, per germline. CDR3 sequence: CSVEILRRGDGYTF. The CDR3 DNA sequence: TGCAGCGTTGAAATTCTTAGGAGGGGGGATGGCTACACCTTC.

The chain joins TRBV14 to TRBJ2-5; TRBD2 matches at 11 bases. Germline assignment: CDR1 SGHDN and CDR2 FVKESK. J lost 3 bases, V lost 4 bases, and 4 bases had no gene match. The CDR3 length is 15 residues. CDR3 DNA sequence: TGTGCCAGCAGCCGAATGGGACTAGCGGAAGAGACCCAGTACTTC. Translation: CASSRMGLAEETQYF.

In the case of this clonotype: A read error may be the cause here, since a much bigger clone is one base away. This rearrangement joins TRBV12-3 or TRBV12-4 to TRBJ2-7; TRBD2 is a possible D gene (6 bases). V gave up 11 bases and J gave up 7 bases, with 18 bases separating them. CDR3 length: 12 residues. CDR3 loop: CACIQGSGEQYF. CDR3 in DNA: TGTGCCTGCATCCAGGGAAGCGGGGAGCAGTACTTC.

This clonotype was found a few times. V gene TRBV6-5 combines with J gene TRBJ2-3; D ambiguous. CDR1 is MNHEY and CDR2 is SVGAGI in the germline V gene. The CDR3 totals 14 residues. Trimming stripped 2 bases from V and 1 base from J, with 7 bases between. The CDR3 spells CASSYPGRTDTQYF. CDR3 sequence (DNA): TGTGCCAGCAGTTACCCAGGTCGCACAGATACGCAGTATTTT.